This T cell receptor beta chain was documented in a study of blood T cell repertoires in COVID-19. Overall study: Spain, Italy and the United States supplied samples that represented acute and convalescent COVID-19. T cells, B-cell-depleted T cells, or PBMCs provided the cDNA or gDNA that served as material.

In the study's own analysis: Nucleated cell number was recorded as an estimate derived from reference gene primer amplification. Here immunoSEQ multiplex PCR was the method, and the copy in TCRdb shows in-frame clones only, minus some. V and J calls plus clone size are reproduced from that table; the DNA served to infer D and trimming. The sample holds approximately 160,000 clones; over 75% are singletons and the top ten take around 2.8%. This clone was picked up a small number of times. Deletions cut 1 base from V and 9 bases from J, with 15 bases between. Per germline, CDR1 LNHDA and CDR2 SQIVND (reference sequence). The CDR3 totals 14 residues.

The sequencing input was peripheral blood. This chain uses TRBV19 with TRBJ1-1, with D maybe TRBD1 (5 bases). The receptor was derived from an older man with acute or convalescent COVID-19. CDR3 nucleotide sequence: TGTGCCAGTAGTATAGTGGGATTTAGGACAAAAGCTTTCTTT. Its translation is CASSIVGFRTKAFF.